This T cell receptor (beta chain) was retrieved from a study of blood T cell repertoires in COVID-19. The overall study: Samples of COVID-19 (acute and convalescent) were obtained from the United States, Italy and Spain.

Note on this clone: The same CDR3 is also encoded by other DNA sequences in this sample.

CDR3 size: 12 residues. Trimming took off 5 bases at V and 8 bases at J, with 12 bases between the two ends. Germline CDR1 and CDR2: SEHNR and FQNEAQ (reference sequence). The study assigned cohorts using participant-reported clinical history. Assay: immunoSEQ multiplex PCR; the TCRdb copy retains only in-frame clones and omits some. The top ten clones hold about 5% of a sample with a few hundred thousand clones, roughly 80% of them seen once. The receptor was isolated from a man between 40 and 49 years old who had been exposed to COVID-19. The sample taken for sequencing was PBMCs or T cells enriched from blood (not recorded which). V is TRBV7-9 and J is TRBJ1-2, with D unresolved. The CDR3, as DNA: TGTGCCAGCAGCCTATCGGGATACGGCTACACCTTC. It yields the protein CASSLSGYGYTF.